These 8 T cell receptor beta chains were all obtained from the same sample, sequenced in a study of T cell responses to AZD1222 COVID-19 vaccine. Assay: immunoSEQ multiplex PCR; the TCRdb copy retains only in-frame clones and omits some. The sample shows fewer than 200,000 clones, 85% to 95% of them seen only once. Sample: peripheral blood, taken on day 0 of AZD1222 vaccination. The receptor set was obtained from an adult in good health.

This clone has just a few counts. The chain couples TRBV6-2 or TRBV6-3 to TRBJ2-1, with D unresolved. V gave up 2 bases and J gave up 3 bases, with 14 bases separating them. Germline lookup yields CDR1 MNHEY and CDR2 SVGEGT. The CDR3 loop spans 16 amino acids. CDR3 region: CASSYVPGPLYNEQFF. The CDR3 bases are TGTGCCAGCAGTTACGTCCCCGGTCCGCTCTACAATGAGCAGTTCTTC.

The chain recombines TRBV19 with TRBJ2-7; the match to TRBD1 covers 7 bases. CDR1 is LNHDA and CDR2 is SQIVND in the germline V gene (reference sequence). Trimming removed 3 bases from V and 3 bases from J; junction bases left unmatched: 5. The CDR3 has 14 amino acids. CDR3 bases: TGTGCCAGTAGTATCTGGACAGGAGACTACGAGCAGTACTTC. This encodes CASSIWTGDYEQYF. Looking up the rest from reference TRBV19 and TRBJ2-7 gives the full variable domain: DGGITQSPKYLFRKEGQNVTLSCEQNLNHDAMYWYRQDPGQGLRLIYYSQIVNDFQKGDIAEGYSVSREKKESFPLTVTSAQKNPTAFYLCASSIWTGDYEQYFGPGTRLTVT.

V usage is TRBV12-3 or TRBV12-4 and J usage is TRBJ1-2; D is perhaps TRBD1 (5 bases). This CDR3 has 13 residues. V dropped 2 bases and J dropped 6 bases, with 10 bases sitting between them. As DNA, the CDR3 is TGTGCCAGCAGTTTATTTTTGGACAATGGCTACACCTTC. It is translated as CASSLFLDNGYTF.

V and J are TRBV11-2 and TRBJ1-6, with D uncertain. V dropped 4 bases and J dropped 5 bases, with 3 bases sitting between them. Germline loops: CDR1 SGHAT, CDR2 FQNNGV. This CDR3 is built from 12 residues. DNA for the CDR3: TGTGCCAGCAGCTGGGATAATTCACCCCTCCACTTT. Protein product: CASSWDNSPLHF.

J is TRBJ1-2 and V is TRBV2; possibly TRBD1 for D (6 bases). V lost 3 bases and J 4 bases, leaving 12 bases between the germline ends. The CDR3 loop spans 14 amino acids. Germline loops: CDR1 SNHLY, CDR2 FYNNEI. The CDR3 sequence is CASSEEQGPYGYTF. CDR3 DNA sequence: TGTGCCAGCAGTGAGGAGCAGGGGCCCTATGGCTACACCTTC. Full variable domain (rest looked up from reference TRBV2 and TRBJ1-2): EPEVTQTPSHQVTQMGQEVILRCVPISNHLYFYWYRQILGQKVEFLVSFYNNEISEKSEIFDDQFSVERPDGSNFTLKIRSTKLEDSAMYFCASSEEQGPYGYTFGSGTRLTVV.

This clone was found once. The chain recombines TRBV9 with TRBJ2-2; unclear D gene. Germline V gives CDR1 SGDLS, CDR2 YYNGEE. The V end was cut by 3 bases, the J end by 0 bases, with 15 bases between. This CDR3 is 17 amino acids long. CDR3 region: CASSAGPHEANTGELFF. In DNA, the CDR3 is TGTGCCAGCAGCGCCGGACCTCACGAGGCGAACACCGGGGAGCTGTTTTTT. The complete variable domain, with remaining parts taken from reference TRBV9 and TRBJ2-2, reads DSGVTQTPKHLITATGQRVTLRCSPRSGDLSVYWYQQSLDQGLQFLIQYYNGEERAKGNILERFSAQQFPDLHSELNLSSLELGDSALYFCASSAGPHEANTGELFFGEGSRLTVL.

V and J are TRBV5-1 and TRBJ1-1; perhaps TRBD1 as D (5 bases). Germline CDR1 is SGHRS and CDR2 is YFSETQ. The CDR3 contains 13 residues. V lost 5 bases to trimming and J lost 2 bases, with 10 bases between them. The CDR3 here is CASRPGINTEAFF. CDR3 in DNA: TGCGCCAGCAGACCAGGGATTAACACTGAAGCTTTCTTT.

The J gene is TRBJ2-7, the V gene TRBV2; the D gene is possibly TRBD1 (5 bases). V was trimmed by 3 bases and J by 0 bases, leaving 12 bases between them. The germline CDR1 and CDR2 sequences are SNHLY and FYNNEI. The CDR3 is 15 residues long. CDR3 sequence reads: CASSDDYRYSYEQYF. The DNA for the CDR3 is TGTGCCAGCAGTGACGATTACAGGTACTCCTACGAGCAGTACTTC. The complete variable domain, with remaining parts taken from reference TRBV2 and TRBJ2-7, reads EPEVTQTPSHQVTQMGQEVILRCVPISNHLYFYWYRQILGQKVEFLVSFYNNEISEKSEIFDDQFSVERPDGSNFTLKIRSTKLEDSAMYFCASSDDYRYSYEQYFGPGTRLTVT.